The 26 T cell receptor beta chains below were found in one sample sequenced in a study of cytomegalovirus exposure and HLA in healthy donors. This PCR relied on a set of 60 Vbeta primers and 13 Jbeta primers. The method was immunoSEQ multiplex PCR; TCRdb's version includes in-frame clones alone and lacks a portion of them. The table lists around 200,000 clones, around three quarters of them singletons. Sequencing was performed on PBMCs. These receptors were obtained from a woman aged 30 to 39 in good health and CMV-seropositive.

The chain joins TRBV5-4 to TRBJ2-6; TRBD1 aligns across 9 bases. Germline assignment: CDR1 SGHNT and CDR2 YYREEE (reference sequence). CDR3 length: 17 residues. J lost 4 bases, V lost 2 bases, and 7 bases had no gene match. The CDR3 DNA sequence: TGTGCCAGCAGCTTACAGGGGGCCGCTGGCGGGGCCAACGTCCTGACTTTC. It yields the protein CASSLQGAAGGANVLTF. The variable domain in full, completed from reference TRBV5-4 and TRBJ2-6, reads ETGVTQSPTHLIKTRGQQVTLRCSSQSGHNTVSWYQQALGQGPQFIFQYYREEENGRGNFPPRFSGLQFPNYSSELNVNALELDDSALYLCASSLQGAAGGANVLTFGAGSRLTVL.

The chain has TRBV11-3 and TRBJ2-2, with D unclear. The germline CDR1 and CDR2 sequences are SGHNT and YENEEA. Trimming shortened V by 1 base and J by 3 bases, and 6 bases separated the two germline ends. The CDR3 extends over 14 amino acids. The CDR3 sequence is CASSLGRDTGELFF. The CDR3, as DNA: TGTGCCAGCAGCTTAGGTAGAGACACCGGGGAGCTGTTTTTT.

Only one count was recorded for this clone. The chain has TRBV2 and TRBJ2-2; 9 nucleotides match TRBD2. V lost 6 bases and J lost 6; bases outside the gene matches: 8. Germline CDR1 and CDR2: SNHLY and FYNNEI. The CDR3 has 15 residues. CDR3: CASRARGGLPGELFF. CDR3 bases: TGTGCCAGCAGGGCGCGGGGGGGGCTCCCCGGGGAGCTGTTTTTT.

This chain connects TRBV10-1 to TRBJ2-2; a weak D match, TRBD2 (6 bases). V was trimmed by 1 base and J by 5 bases, leaving 11 bases between them. The CDR3 is 15 residues long. Germline V lookup: CDR1 WNHNN, CDR2 SYGVQD (reference sequence). The DNA for the CDR3 is TGCGCCAGCAGTGAGTTCATTGGGGGGACCGGGGAGCTGTTTTTT. Amino acid sequence: CASSEFIGGTGELFF.

The table lists this clone with a few counts. The J gene is TRBJ2-7, the V gene TRBV7-9, with 8 bases matching TRBD1. The germline gives CDR1 SEHNR, CDR2 FQNEAQ (reference sequence). This CDR3 has 14 amino acids. V lost 4 bases and J lost 7; bases outside the gene matches: 9. This chain's CDR3 is CASSSWTGSGEQYF. DNA for the CDR3: TGTGCCAGCAGCTCTTGGACAGGGTCGGGAGAGCAGTACTTC.

The chain combines TRBV19 with TRBJ2-1, with D possibly TRBD2 on 6 matching bases. Trimming shortened V by 4 bases and J by 2 bases, and 12 bases separated the two germline ends. The germline V gene has CDR1 LNHDA and CDR2 SQIVND (reference sequence). This CDR3 has 15 amino acids. DNA for the CDR3: TGTGCCAGTAGTAGTTGGGACTCCACCTACAATGAGCAGTTCTTC. This translates into CASSSWDSTYNEQFF. Full variable domain (outside the CDR3, taken from reference TRBV19 and TRBJ2-1): DGGITQSPKYLFRKEGQNVTLSCEQNLNHDAMYWYRQDPGQGLRLIYYSQIVNDFQKGDIAEGYSVSREKKESFPLTVTSAQKNPTAFYLCASSSWDSTYNEQFFGPGTRLTVL.

The genes are TRBV5-5 and TRBJ2-7; maybe TRBD1 (6 bases). The germline V gene encodes CDR1 SGHKS and CDR2 YYEKEE (reference sequence). V lost 5 bases, J lost 0 bases, and 21 bases lay in between. The length of the CDR3 is 17 residues. CDR3 protein: CASRRGQGSRTSYEQYF. The CDR3 nucleotides are TGTGCCAGCAGACGAGGCCAGGGGAGTAGGACCTCCTACGAGCAGTACTTC.

The CDR3 is CARGSGRSPYEQYF. The DNA of the CDR3 is TGTGCCAGAGGTAGCGGGAGAAGTCCCTACGAGCAGTACTTC. V usage is TRBV2 and J usage is TRBJ2-7, with 9 nucleotides matching TRBD2. From germline, CDR1 is SNHLY and CDR2 FYNNEI. This CDR3 has 14 residues. Trimming cost V 9 bases and J 2 bases; bases outside gene matches: 8.

The genes are TRBV6-1 and TRBJ2-7; 8 bases are shared with TRBD1. Germline V CDR1 and CDR2: MNHNS, SASEGT. CDR3 length equals 15 residues. V was clipped by 3 bases and J by 3 bases; unmatched bases: 7. The CDR3 DNA is TGTGCCAGCAGTGAGACACAGGGGGTATTCTACGAGCAGTACTTC. Amino acids: CASSETQGVFYEQYF.

The chain employs TRBV30 and TRBJ2-7; 7 positions agree with TRBD1. Germline CDR1 is GTSNPN and CDR2 is SVGIG (reference sequence). Germline trimming cut 1 base from V and 6 bases from J; bases unmatched to any gene: 6. The CDR3 has 13 residues. The CDR3 here is CAWSGTGAREQYF. In DNA form, the CDR3 reads TGTGCCTGGAGTGGTACAGGGGCCCGCGAGCAGTACTTC.

The chain combines TRBV19 with TRBJ2-5; TRBD2 aligns across 9 bases. From germline, CDR1 is LNHDA and CDR2 SQIVND (reference sequence). The V gene end was trimmed by 3 bases and the J gene end by 5 bases; junction bases not matched to a gene: 7. The CDR3 totals 15 residues. The CDR3 sequence is CASSIRREGRETQYF. The CDR3 DNA follows: TGTGCCAGTAGTATTAGGCGGGAGGGCCGGGAGACCCAGTACTTC. The full variable domain, completed using reference TRBV19 and TRBJ2-5, is DGGITQSPKYLFRKEGQNVTLSCEQNLNHDAMYWYRQDPGQGLRLIYYSQIVNDFQKGDIAEGYSVSREKKESFPLTVTSAQKNPTAFYLCASSIRREGRETQYFGPGTRLLVL.

This clone was detected a few times. The rearrangement links TRBV5-1 to TRBJ2-1, with 8 bases matching TRBD2. The V segment lost 2 bases and the J segment 5 bases; nucleotides outside the gene matches: 9. CDR3 length: 16 residues. CDR1 is SGHRS, CDR2 YFSETQ, per germline. The CDR3 is CASSFQLAEYNNEQFF. CDR3 DNA sequence: TGCGCCAGCAGCTTCCAACTAGCGGAGTATAACAATGAGCAGTTCTTC. The complete variable domain, with remaining parts taken from reference TRBV5-1 and TRBJ2-1, reads KAGVTQTPRYLIKTRGQQVTLSCSPISGHRSVSWYQQTPGQGLQFLFEYFSETQRNKGNFPGRFSGRQFSNSRSEMNVSTLELGDSALYLCASSFQLAEYNNEQFFGPGTRLTVL.

The chain links TRBV28 to TRBJ2-3; maybe TRBD2 (6 bases). Germline CDR1 MDHEN, CDR2 SYDVKM. The V end was cut by 5 bases, the J end by 2 bases, with 14 bases between. The CDR3 has 15 residues. The CDR3 bases are TGTGCCAGCAGTGCCGGAGGGGAGGACACAGATACGCAGTATTTT. Protein product: CASSAGGEDTDTQYF. The variable domain in full, completed from reference TRBV28 and TRBJ2-3, reads DVKVTQSSRYLVKRTGEKVFLECVQDMDHENMFWYRQDPGLGLRLIYFSYDVKMKEKGDIPEGYSVSREKKERFSLILESASTNQTSMYLCASSAGGEDTDTQYFGPGTRLTVL.

Comment on this clone: This sample also contains other DNA sequences that code for the same CDR3. The chain combines TRBV5-6 with TRBJ1-2; D uncertain. V was shortened by 3 bases and J by 4 bases, with 7 bases between the two germline ends. Looked up from germline, CDR1 is SGHDT and CDR2 is YYEEEE. This CDR3 spans 12 amino acids. CDR3 sequence: CASSSGSYGYTF. The CDR3 DNA is TGTGCCAGCAGCTCGGGATCCTATGGCTACACCTTC.

CDR3 DNA sequence: TGCGCCAGCAGCCAAGAAACAGGGGGCAATGGCTACACCTTC. It codes for CASSQETGGNGYTF. V is TRBV4-1 and J is TRBJ1-2; TRBD1 matches at 9 bases. The V gene's germline CDR1 is MGHRA and CDR2 YSYEKL. This CDR3 is built from 14 residues. The V and J ends lost 0 bases and 6 bases, in that order; junction bases with no gene match: 2.

The CDR3 sequence: CAIRNQKNTGELFF. The CDR3, as DNA: TGTGCCATCCGTAACCAGAAGAACACCGGGGAGCTGTTTTTT. The chain employs TRBV19 and TRBJ2-2, with no clear D. CDR1 LNHDA and CDR2 SQIVND come from the germline V gene (reference sequence). This CDR3 comprises 14 residues. V was trimmed by 10 bases and J by 1 base, leaving 13 bases between them.

CDR3 in DNA: TGTGCCAGCAGCTCGGGCAGGGAGGTCTCCTACGAGCAGTACTTC. This sequence encodes CASSSGREVSYEQYF. The chain is built from TRBV7-9 and TRBJ2-5, with D possibly matching TRBD2 (6 bases). With the DNA end fitting TRBJ2-7 better, the J assignment may be wrong. The germline CDR1 and CDR2 sequences are SEHNR and FQNEAQ (reference sequence). This CDR3 has 15 amino acids.

The chain is built from TRBV5-1 and TRBJ1-1; D may be TRBD1 (6 bases). CDR3 length: 14 residues. CDR1 is SGHRS, CDR2 YFSETQ, per germline. V lost 5 bases and J lost 3, with 14 bases in between. The CDR3 reads CASRQQGHYTEAFF. For the CDR3, the DNA is TGCGCCAGCAGGCAACAGGGTCATTACACTGAAGCTTTCTTT. Full variable domain (missing parts from reference TRBV5-1 and TRBJ1-1): KAGVTQTPRYLIKTRGQQVTLSCSPISGHRSVSWYQQTPGQGLQFLFEYFSETQRNKGNFPGRFSGRQFSNSRSEMNVSTLELGDSALYLCASRQQGHYTEAFFGQGTRLTVV.

The chain is built from TRBV9 and TRBJ2-7; D remains ambiguous. The CDR3 loop spans 13 amino acids. Trimming took off 4 bases at V and 4 bases at J, with 12 bases between the two ends. CDR1 SGDLS and CDR2 YYNGEE come from the germline V gene. This chain's CDR3 is CASSPSSRYEQYF. CDR3 nucleotides: TGTGCCAGCAGCCCGTCGAGCCGGTACGAGCAGTACTTC.

The chain employs TRBV7-9 and TRBJ2-5, with D perhaps TRBD1 (5 bases). Germline CDR1 SEHNR, CDR2 FQNEAQ (reference sequence). V shed 5 bases and J shed 14 bases, with 18 bases lying between them. CDR3 length: 12 amino acids. CDR3 DNA sequence: TGTGCCAGCAGCCTAACACAGGCTCCTCCATACTTC. Translated: CASSLTQAPPYF. The full variable domain, its missing parts supplied by reference TRBV7-9 and TRBJ2-5, is DTGVSQNPRHKITKRGQNVTFRCDPISEHNRLYWYRQTLGQGPEFLTYFQNEAQLEKSRLLSDRFSAERPKGSFSTLEIQRTEQGDSAMYLCASSLTQAPPYFGPGTRLLVL.

The sample holds one count of this clone. This sequence joins TRBV5-4 and TRBJ2-7, with TRBD1 matching 7 bases. Trimming at V came to 4 bases and at J to 5 bases, leaving 3 bases not matched to a gene. Germline-derived CDR1 and CDR2 are SGHNT and YYREEE (reference sequence). The CDR3 loop spans 12 amino acids. The CDR3 here is CASSPDRDEQYF. Written as DNA, the CDR3 is TGTGCCAGCAGCCCAGACAGGGACGAGCAGTACTTC.

The count of this clone is one. The V call is TRBV9, the J call TRBJ2-3, with TRBD2 as a possible D gene (5 bases). From germline, CDR1 is SGDLS and CDR2 YYNGEE. This CDR3 spans 15 amino acids. V lost 0 bases and J 0 bases, leaving 8 bases between the germline ends. The CDR3: CASSVATGSTDTQYF. The CDR3 region has the DNA TGTGCCAGCAGCGTAGCTACGGGAAGCACAGATACGCAGTATTTT. The full variable domain, in which reference TRBV9 and TRBJ2-3 provide the parts outside the CDR3, is DSGVTQTPKHLITATGQRVTLRCSPRSGDLSVYWYQQSLDQGLQFLIQYYNGEERAKGNILERFSAQQFPDLHSELNLSSLELGDSALYFCASSVATGSTDTQYFGPGTRLTVL.

The chain has TRBV18 and TRBJ2-3; 13 nucleotides match TRBD2. V lost 3 bases and J lost 3; bases outside the gene matches: 12. Germline V gene data show CDR1 as KGHSH and CDR2 as LQKENI. CDR3 length equals 19 residues. This chain's CDR3 is CASSPPGTSGAMWTDTQYF. The CDR3 DNA is TGTGCCAGCTCACCGCCCGGGACTAGCGGGGCCATGTGGACAGATACGCAGTATTTT.

In DNA, the CDR3 is TGTGCCAGCAGCTCGGACAGATCTCATCAGCCCCAGCATTTT. Translation gives CASSSDRSHQPQHF. This chain uses TRBV7-2 with TRBJ1-5; tentative D call: TRBD1 (6 bases). Between the trimmed V and J ends, which lost 4 bases and 5 bases, there was a span of 12 bases. The CDR3 extends over 14 amino acids. Germline V gives CDR1 SGHTA, CDR2 FQGNSA.

This chain joins TRBV18 and TRBJ2-3; perhaps TRBD1 as D (7 bases). V dropped 2 bases and J dropped 3 bases, with 12 bases sitting between them. The CDR3 covers 15 residues. Germline lookup yields CDR1 KGHSH and CDR2 LQKENI. CDR3 protein: CASSPLQGRTDTQYF. CDR3 in DNA: TGTGCCAGCTCACCATTACAGGGGAGGACAGATACGCAGTATTTT. Variable domain in full (rest from reference TRBV18 and TRBJ2-3): NAGVMQNPRHLVRRRGQEARLRCSPMKGHSHVYWYRQLPEEGLKFMVYLQKENIIDESGMPKERFSAEFPKEGPSILRIQQVVRGDSAAYFCASSPLQGRTDTQYFGPGTRLTVL.

The V call is TRBV19, the J call TRBJ2-3; TRBD2 matches 7 bases. V was pared by 4 bases and J by 6 bases, with 4 bases of the junction left unmatched. CDR3 length equals 13 residues. From germline, CDR1 is LNHDA and CDR2 SQIVND (reference sequence). This CDR3 is CASSKREGDTQYF. CDR3 sequence (DNA): TGTGCCAGTAGTAAGCGGGAAGGGGATACGCAGTATTTT.